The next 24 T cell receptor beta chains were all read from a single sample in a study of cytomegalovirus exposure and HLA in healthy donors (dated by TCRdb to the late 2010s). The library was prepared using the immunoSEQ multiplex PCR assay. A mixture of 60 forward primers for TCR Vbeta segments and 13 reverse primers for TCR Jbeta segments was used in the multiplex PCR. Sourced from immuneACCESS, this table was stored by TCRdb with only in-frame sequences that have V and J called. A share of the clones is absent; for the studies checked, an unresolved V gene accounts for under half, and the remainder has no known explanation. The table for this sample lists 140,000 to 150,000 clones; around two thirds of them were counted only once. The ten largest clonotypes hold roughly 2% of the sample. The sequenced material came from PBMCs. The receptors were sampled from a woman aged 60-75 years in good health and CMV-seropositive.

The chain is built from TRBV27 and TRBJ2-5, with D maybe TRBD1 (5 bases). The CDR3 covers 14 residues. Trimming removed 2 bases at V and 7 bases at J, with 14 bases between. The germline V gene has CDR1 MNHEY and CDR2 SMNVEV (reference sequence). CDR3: CASSLRAVQGTQYF. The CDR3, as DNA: TGTGCCAGCAGTTTAAGGGCAGTTCAGGGGACCCAGTACTTC.

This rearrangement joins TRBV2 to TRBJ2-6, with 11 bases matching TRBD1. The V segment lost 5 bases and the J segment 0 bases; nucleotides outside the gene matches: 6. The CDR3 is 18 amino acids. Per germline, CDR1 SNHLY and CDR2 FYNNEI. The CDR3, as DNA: TGTGCCAGCAGTTGGGGACAGGGGGGGTACTCTGGGGCCAACGTCCTGACTTTC. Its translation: CASSWGQGGYSGANVLTF. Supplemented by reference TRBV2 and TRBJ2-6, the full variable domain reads EPEVTQTPSHQVTQMGQEVILRCVPISNHLYFYWYRQILGQKVEFLVSFYNNEISEKSEIFDDQFSVERPDGSNFTLKIRSTKLEDSAMYFCASSWGQGGYSGANVLTFGAGSRLTVL.

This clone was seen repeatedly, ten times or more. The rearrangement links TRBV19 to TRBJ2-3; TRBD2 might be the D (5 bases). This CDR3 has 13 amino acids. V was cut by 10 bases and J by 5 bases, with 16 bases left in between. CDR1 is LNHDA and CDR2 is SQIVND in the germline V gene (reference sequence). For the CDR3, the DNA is TGTGCCACCTCACGGGTGGGAGTAGATACGCAGTATTTT. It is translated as CATSRVGVDTQYF.

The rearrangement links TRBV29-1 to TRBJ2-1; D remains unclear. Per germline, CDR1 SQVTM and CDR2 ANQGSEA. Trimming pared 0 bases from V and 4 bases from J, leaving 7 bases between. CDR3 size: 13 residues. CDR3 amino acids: CSVEDTTYNEQFF. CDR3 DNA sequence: TGCAGCGTTGAAGACACGACTTACAATGAGCAGTTCTTC.

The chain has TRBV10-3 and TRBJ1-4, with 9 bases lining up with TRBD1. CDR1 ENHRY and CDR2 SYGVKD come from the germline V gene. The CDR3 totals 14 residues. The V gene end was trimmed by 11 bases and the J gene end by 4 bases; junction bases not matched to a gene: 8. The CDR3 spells CAAWTGDFNEKLFF. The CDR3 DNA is TGTGCCGCCTGGACAGGGGACTTTAATGAAAAACTGTTTTTT.

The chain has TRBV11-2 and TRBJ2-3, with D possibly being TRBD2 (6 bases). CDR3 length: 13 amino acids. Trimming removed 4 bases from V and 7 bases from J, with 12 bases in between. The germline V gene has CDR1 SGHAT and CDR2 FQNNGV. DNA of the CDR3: TGTGCCAGCAGCTCCCCGGGGGTAAATACGCAGTATTTT. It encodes CASSSPGVNTQYF.

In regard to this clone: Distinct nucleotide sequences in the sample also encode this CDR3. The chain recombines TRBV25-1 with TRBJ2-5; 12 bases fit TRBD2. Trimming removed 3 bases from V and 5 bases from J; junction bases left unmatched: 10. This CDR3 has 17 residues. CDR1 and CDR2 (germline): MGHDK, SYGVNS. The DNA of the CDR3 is TGTGCCAGCAGTGATTTGACTAGCGGGGGCCCCCAGGAGACCCAGTACTTC. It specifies CASSDLTSGGPQETQYF. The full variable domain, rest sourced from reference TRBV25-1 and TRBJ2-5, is EADIYQTPRYLVIGTGKKITLECSQTMGHDKMYWYQQDPGMELHLIHYSYGVNSTEKGDLSSESTVSRIRTEHFPLTLESARPSHTSQYLCASSDLTSGGPQETQYFGPGTRLLVL.

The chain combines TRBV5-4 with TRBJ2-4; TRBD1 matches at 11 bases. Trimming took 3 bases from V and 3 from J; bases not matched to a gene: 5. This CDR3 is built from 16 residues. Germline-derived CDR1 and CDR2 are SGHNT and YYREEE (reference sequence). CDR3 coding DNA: TGTGCCAGCAGCTCTGCCGGGACAGGGGGCAAAAACATTCAGTACTTC. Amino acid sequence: CASSSAGTGGKNIQYF. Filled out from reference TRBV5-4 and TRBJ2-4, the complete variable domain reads ETGVTQSPTHLIKTRGQQVTLRCSSQSGHNTVSWYQQALGQGPQFIFQYYREEENGRGNFPPRFSGLQFPNYSSELNVNALELDDSALYLCASSSAGTGGKNIQYFGAGTRLSVL.

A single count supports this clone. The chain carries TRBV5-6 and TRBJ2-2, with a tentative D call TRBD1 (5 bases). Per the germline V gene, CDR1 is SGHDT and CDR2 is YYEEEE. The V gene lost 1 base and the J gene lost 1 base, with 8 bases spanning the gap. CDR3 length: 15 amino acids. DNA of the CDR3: TGTGCCAGCAGCTTGATAGGGGTGAACACCGGGGAGCTGTTTTTT. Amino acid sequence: CASSLIGVNTGELFF.

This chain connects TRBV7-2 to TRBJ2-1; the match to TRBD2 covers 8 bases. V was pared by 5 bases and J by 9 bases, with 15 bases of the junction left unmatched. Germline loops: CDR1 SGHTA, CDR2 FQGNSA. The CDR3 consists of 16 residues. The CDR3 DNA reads TGTGCCAGCAGCCCGGCTCTACTAGCGGTGGTAGGTGAGCAGTTCTTC. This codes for CASSPALLAVVGEQFF.

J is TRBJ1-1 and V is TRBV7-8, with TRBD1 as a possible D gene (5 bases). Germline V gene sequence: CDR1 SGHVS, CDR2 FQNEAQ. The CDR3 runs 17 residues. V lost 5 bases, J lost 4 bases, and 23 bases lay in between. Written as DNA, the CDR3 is TGTGCCAGCAGCCGAGAGACTGGTGGGGCGAGGAGCACTGAAGCTTTCTTT. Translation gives CASSRETGGARSTEAFF. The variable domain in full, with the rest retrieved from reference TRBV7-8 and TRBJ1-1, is GAGVSQSPRYKVAKRGQDVALRCDPISGHVSLFWYQQALGQGPEFLTYFQNEAQLDKSGLPSDRFFAERPEGSVSTLKIQRTQQEDSAVYLCASSRETGGARSTEAFFGQGTRLTVV.

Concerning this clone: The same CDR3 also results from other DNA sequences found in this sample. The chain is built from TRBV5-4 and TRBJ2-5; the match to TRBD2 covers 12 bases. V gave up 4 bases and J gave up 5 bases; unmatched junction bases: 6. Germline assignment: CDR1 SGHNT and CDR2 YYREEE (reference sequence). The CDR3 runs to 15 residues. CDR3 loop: CASSLAGGPGETQYF. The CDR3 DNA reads TGTGCCAGCAGCCTAGCGGGAGGGCCTGGGGAGACCCAGTACTTC.

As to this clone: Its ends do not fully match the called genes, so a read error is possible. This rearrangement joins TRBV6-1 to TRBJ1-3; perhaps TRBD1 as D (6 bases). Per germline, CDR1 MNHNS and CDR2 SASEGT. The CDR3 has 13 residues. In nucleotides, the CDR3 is TGTGCCAGCAGTGATAAAGGGGGAACCACCATATATTTT. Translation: CASSDKGGTTIYF.

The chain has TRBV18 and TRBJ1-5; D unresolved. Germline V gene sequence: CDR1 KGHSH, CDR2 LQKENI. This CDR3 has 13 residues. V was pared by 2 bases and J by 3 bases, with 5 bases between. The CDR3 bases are TGTGCCAGCTCACCAGGGCACAATCAGCCCCAGCATTTT. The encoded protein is CASSPGHNQPQHF.

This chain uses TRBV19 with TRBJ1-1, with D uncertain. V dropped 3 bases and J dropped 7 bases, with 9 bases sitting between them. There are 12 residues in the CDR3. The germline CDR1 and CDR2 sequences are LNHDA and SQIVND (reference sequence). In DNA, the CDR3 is TGTGCCAGTAGTATGGTCGCGAATGAAGCTTTCTTT. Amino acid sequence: CASSMVANEAFF.

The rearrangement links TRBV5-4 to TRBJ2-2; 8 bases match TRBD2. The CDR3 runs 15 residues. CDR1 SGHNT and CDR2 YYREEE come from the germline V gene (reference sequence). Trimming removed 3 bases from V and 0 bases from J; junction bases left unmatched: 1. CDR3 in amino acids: CASSSGLANTGELFF. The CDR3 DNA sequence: TGTGCCAGCAGCTCGGGACTAGCGAACACCGGGGAGCTGTTTTTT.

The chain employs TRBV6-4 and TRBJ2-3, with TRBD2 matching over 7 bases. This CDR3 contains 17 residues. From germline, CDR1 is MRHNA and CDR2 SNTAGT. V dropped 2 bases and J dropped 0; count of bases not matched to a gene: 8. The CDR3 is CASSDLPLAISTDTQYF. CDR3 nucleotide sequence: TGTGCCAGCAGTGACCTCCCACTAGCGATTAGCACAGATACGCAGTATTTT.

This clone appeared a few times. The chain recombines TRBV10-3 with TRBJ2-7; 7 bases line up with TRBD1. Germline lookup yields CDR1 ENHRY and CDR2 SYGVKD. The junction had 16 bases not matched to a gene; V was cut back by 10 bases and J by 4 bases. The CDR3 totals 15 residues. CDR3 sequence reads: CATRDSLNKLYEQYF. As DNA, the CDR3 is TGTGCCACTCGGGACAGTCTGAATAAGTTGTACGAGCAGTACTTC.

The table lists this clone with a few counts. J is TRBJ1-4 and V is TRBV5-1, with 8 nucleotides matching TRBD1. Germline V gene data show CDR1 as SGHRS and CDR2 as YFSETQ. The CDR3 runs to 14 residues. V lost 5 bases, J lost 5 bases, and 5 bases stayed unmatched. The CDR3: CASRDGTGNEKLFF. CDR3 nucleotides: TGCGCCAGCAGGGACGGGACAGGAAATGAAAAACTGTTTTTT.

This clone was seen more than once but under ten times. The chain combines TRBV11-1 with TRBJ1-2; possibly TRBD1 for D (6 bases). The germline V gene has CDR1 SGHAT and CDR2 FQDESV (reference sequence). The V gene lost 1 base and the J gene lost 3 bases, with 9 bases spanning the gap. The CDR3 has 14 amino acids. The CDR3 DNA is TGTGCCAGCAGCTTAGAAGGGGGTTACTATGGCTACACCTTC. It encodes CASSLEGGYYGYTF.

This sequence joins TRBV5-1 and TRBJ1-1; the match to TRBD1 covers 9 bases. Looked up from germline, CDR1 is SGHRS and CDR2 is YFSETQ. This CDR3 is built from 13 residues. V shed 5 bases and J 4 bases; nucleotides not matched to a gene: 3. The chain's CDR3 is CASSSDRGTEAFF. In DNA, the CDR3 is TGCGCCAGCAGTTCGGACAGGGGCACTGAAGCTTTCTTT.

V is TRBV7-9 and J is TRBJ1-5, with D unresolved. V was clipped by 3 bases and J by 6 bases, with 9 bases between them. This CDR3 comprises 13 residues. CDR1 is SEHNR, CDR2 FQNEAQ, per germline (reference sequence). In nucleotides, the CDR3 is TGTGCCAGCAGCTTCGGTGGTACTCAGCCCCAGCATTTT. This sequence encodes CASSFGGTQPQHF.

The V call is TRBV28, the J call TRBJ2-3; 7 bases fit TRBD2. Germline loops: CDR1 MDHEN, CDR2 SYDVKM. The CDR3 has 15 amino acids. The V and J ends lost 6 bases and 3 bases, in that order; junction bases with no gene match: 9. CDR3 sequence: CASRNGGRGTDTQYF. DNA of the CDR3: TGTGCCAGCAGAAATGGCGGGAGAGGGACAGATACGCAGTATTTT.

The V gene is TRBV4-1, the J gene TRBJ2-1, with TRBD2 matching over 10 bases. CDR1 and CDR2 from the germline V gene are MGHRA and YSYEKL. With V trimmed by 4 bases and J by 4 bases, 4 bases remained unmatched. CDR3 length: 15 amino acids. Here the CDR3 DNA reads TGCGCCAGCAGCCGGGGTAGCGGGAGGTACAATGAGCAGTTCTTC. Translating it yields CASSRGSGRYNEQFF.